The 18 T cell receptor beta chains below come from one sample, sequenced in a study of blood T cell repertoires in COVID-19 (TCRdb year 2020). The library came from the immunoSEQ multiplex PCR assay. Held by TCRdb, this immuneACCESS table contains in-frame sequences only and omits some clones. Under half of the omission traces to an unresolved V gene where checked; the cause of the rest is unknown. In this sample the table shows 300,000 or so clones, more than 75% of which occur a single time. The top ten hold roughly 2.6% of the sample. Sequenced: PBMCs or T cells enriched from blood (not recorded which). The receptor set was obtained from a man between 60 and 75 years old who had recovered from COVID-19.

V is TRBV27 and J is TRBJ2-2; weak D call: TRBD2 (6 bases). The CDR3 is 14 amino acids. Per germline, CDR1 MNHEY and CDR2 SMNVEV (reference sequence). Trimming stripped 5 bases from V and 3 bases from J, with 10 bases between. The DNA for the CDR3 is TGTGCCAGCAGTAAGACTAGACACACCGGGGAGCTGTTTTTT. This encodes CASSKTRHTGELFF.

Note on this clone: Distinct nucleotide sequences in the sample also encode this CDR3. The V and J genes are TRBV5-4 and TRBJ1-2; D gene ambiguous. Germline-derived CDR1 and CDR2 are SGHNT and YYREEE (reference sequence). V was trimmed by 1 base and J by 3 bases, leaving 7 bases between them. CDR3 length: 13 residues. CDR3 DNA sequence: TGTGCCAGCAGCTTGCCGGGAGACTATGGCTACACCTTC. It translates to CASSLPGDYGYTF.

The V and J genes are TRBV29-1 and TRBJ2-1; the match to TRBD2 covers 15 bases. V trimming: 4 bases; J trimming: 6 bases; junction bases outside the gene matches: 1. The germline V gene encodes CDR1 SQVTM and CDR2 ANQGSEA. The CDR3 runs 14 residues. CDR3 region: CSVGGLAGGNEQFF. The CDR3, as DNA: TGCAGCGTTGGGGGACTAGCGGGGGGCAATGAGCAGTTCTTC.

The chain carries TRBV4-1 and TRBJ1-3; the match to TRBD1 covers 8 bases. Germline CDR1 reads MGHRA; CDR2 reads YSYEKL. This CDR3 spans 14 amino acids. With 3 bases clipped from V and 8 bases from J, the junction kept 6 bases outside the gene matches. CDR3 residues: CASSQQQGVDTIYF. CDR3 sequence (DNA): TGCGCCAGCAGCCAGCAACAGGGGGTTGACACCATATATTTT.

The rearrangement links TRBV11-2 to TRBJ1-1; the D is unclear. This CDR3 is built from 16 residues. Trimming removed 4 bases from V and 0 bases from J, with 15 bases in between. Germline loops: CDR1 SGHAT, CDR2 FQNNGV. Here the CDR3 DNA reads TGTGCCAGCAGCTCCGGGTCGTGGCGCCTGAACACTGAAGCTTTCTTT. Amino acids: CASSSGSWRLNTEAFF.

CDR3 amino acids: CASSLEVGRGRCNYGYTF. CDR3 in DNA: TGTGCCAGCAGCTTAGAGGTAGGCAGGGGGCGGTGTAACTATGGCTACACCTTC. This rearrangement joins TRBV7-4 to TRBJ1-2; 8 bases are a match to TRBD1. There are 18 residues in the CDR3. J gave up 1 base and V 1 base, and 11 bases lay outside the gene matches. Germline lookup yields CDR1 SGHVT and CDR2 SQSDAQ. The full variable domain, rest sourced from reference TRBV7-4 and TRBJ1-2, is GAGVSQSPRYKVAKRGRDVALRCDSISGHVTLYWYRQTLGQGSEVLTYSQSDAQRDKSGRPSGRFSAERPERSVSTLKIQRTEQGDSAVYLCASSLEVGRGRCNYGYTFGSGTRLTVV.

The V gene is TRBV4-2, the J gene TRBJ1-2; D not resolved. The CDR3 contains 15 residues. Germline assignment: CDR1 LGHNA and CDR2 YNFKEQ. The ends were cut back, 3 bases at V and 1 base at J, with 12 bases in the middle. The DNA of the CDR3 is TGTGCCAGCAGCCACCTTCGCGTGGTTAACTATGGCTACACCTTC. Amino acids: CASSHLRVVNYGYTF.

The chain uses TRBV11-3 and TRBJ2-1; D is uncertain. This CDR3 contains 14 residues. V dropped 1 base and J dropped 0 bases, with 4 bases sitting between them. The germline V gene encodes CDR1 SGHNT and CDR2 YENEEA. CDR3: CASSLGSSYNEQFF. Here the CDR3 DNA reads TGTGCCAGCAGCTTAGGCAGCTCCTACAATGAGCAGTTCTTC.

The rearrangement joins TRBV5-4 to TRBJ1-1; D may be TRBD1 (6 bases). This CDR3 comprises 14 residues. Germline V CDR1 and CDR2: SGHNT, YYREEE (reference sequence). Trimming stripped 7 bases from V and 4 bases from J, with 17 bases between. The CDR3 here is CASYTDSLSTEAFF. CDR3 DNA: TGTGCCAGCTATACGGACAGCCTTAGCACTGAAGCTTTCTTT.

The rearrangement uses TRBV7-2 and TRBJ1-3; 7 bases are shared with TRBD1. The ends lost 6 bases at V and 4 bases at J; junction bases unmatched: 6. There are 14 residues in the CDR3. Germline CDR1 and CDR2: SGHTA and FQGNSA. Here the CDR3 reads CASSPGTAGNTIYF. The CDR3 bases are TGTGCCAGCAGTCCCGGGACAGCAGGAAACACCATATATTTT.

The CDR3 region is CATSRQEGWGSVSGNTIYF. CDR3 nucleotides: TGTGCCACCAGCAGGCAAGAAGGTTGGGGCAGCGTCTCTGGAAACACCATATATTTT. This sequence joins TRBV15 and TRBJ1-3; weak D call: TRBD1 (5 bases). The germline gives CDR1 LNHNV, CDR2 YYDKDF (reference sequence). The CDR3 contains 19 residues. The V end was cut by 3 bases, the J end by 0 bases, with 21 bases between.

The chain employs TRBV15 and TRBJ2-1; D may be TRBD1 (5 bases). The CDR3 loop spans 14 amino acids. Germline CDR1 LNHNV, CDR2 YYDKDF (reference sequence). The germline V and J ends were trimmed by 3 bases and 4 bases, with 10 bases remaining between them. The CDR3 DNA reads TGTGCCACCAGCAGCCCTTCAGGGTACAATGAGCAGTTCTTC. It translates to CATSSPSGYNEQFF.

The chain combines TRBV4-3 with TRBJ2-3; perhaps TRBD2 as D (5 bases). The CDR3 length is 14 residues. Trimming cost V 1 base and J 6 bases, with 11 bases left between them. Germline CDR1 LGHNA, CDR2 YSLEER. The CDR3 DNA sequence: TGCGCCAGCAGCCAAGCGCTCCGAGGGGATACGCAGTATTTT. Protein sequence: CASSQALRGDTQYF.

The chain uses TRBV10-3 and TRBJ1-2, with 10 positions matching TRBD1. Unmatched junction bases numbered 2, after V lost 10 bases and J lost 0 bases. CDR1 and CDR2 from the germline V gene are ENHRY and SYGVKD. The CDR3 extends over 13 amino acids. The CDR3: CATGQGANYGYTF. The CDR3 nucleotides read TGTGCCACCGGACAGGGGGCTAACTATGGCTACACCTTC.

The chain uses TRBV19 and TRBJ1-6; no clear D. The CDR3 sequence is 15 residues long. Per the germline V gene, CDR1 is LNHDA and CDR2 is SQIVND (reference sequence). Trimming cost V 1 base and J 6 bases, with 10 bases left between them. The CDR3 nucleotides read TGTGCCAGTAGTATAGGATTCCAGGTTAATTCACCCCTCCACTTT. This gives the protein CASSIGFQVNSPLHF.

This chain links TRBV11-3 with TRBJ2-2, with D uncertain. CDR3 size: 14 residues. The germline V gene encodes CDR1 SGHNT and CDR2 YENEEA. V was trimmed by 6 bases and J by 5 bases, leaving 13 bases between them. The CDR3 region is CASRYQAGTGELFF. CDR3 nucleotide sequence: TGTGCCAGCAGGTACCAGGCTGGGACCGGGGAGCTGTTTTTT.

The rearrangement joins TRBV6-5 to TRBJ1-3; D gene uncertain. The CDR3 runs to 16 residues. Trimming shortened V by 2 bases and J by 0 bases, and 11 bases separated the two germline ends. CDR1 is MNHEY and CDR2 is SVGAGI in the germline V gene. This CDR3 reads CASSYDGRRSGNTIYF. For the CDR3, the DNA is TGTGCCAGCAGTTACGACGGCAGGCGCTCTGGAAACACCATATATTTT.

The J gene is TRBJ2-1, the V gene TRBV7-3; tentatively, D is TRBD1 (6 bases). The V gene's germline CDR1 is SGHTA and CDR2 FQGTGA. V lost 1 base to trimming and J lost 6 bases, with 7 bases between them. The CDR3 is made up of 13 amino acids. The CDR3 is CASSLNRVNEQFF. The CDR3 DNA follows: TGTGCCAGCAGCTTAAACAGGGTCAATGAGCAGTTCTTC.